The rows below give T cell receptor beta chains drawn from one sample of a study of T cells after yellow fever vaccination. TCRdb recomputed calls from the 5' RACE reads with MiXCR, one row per CDR3 protein. The top ten clones hold approximately 15% of a sample with nearly 350,000 distinct CDR3 sequences, approximately 8% of them seen once. Sequenced material: PBMCs, taken roughly seven weeks after the first yellow fever vaccination. These receptors all come from a man aged 18 to 35 who received the YFV17D yellow fever vaccine. Each CDR3 is given with its conserved first and last residue. The order of the fields is J gene, clone size, D gene, V gene, CDR3 length, CDR3 protein, CDR3 DNA. A D gene is named only where the DNA matches it firmly. Only some rows state a clone size, as once, few, many or a class for expanded clones.

>TRBJ1-6|few|-|TRBV9|17
CASSVDEGGWRNSPLHF
TGTGCCAGCAGCGTAGATGAGGGCGGGTGGCGTAATTCACCCCTCCACTTT
>TRBJ1-2|-|-|TRBV20-1|14
CSATRTESNYGYTF
TGCAGTGCTACCCGGACAGAGAGTAACTATGGCTACACCTTC
>TRBJ1-2|-|-|TRBV6-1|14
CASSEGGSNYGYTF
TGTGCCAGCAGTGAGGGGGGGTCTAACTATGGCTACACCTTC
>TRBJ2-5|-|-|TRBV6-5|14
CASSYGGLQETQYF
TGTGCCAGCAGTTACGGTGGGTTACAAGAGACCCAGTACTTC
>TRBJ2-7|-|TRBD1|TRBV10-1|13
CASSEGTGPEQYF
TGCGCCAGCAGTGAGGGGACAGGGCCCGAGCAGTACTTC
>TRBJ1-6|-|TRBD1|TRBV5-1|14
CASSSGQGVSPLHF
TGCGCCAGCAGCTCAGGACAGGGGGTGTCACCCCTCCACTTT
>TRBJ1-1|-|-|TRBV7-2|13
CASSFIARGEAFF
TGTGCCAGCAGCTTTATCGCGAGGGGAGAGGCTTTCTTT
>TRBJ2-2|few|-|TRBV27|13
CASSFDWPGELFF
TGTGCCAGCAGTTTTGACTGGCCAGGGGAGCTGTTTTTT
>TRBJ2-3|few|TRBD1|TRBV5-1|15
CASSLWTGRTDTQYF
TGCGCCAGCAGCTTGTGGACAGGCCGTACAGATACGCAGTATTTT
>TRBJ2-4|-|-|TRBV5-1|16
CASSLGRGAPLGIQYF
TGCGCCAGCAGCTTGGGCCGGGGGGCCCCTTTAGGCATTCAGTACTTC
>TRBJ2-3|many|-|TRBV7-9|13
CASSLSEVDTQYF
TGTGCCAGCAGCTTATCAGAGGTGGATACGCAGTATTTT
>TRBJ1-2|-|-|TRBV20-1|14
CSARGGQENYGYTF
TGCAGTGCTAGAGGGGGCCAAGAGAACTATGGCTACACCTTC
>TRBJ1-5|few|TRBD1|TRBV6-5|16
CASSYGTGPPNQPQHF
TGTGCCAGCAGTTACGGGACAGGGCCCCCCAATCAGCCCCAGCATTTT
>TRBJ2-1|-|-|TRBV21-1|15
CASSRLGLPYNEQFF
TGTGCCAGCAGCAGGTTAGGGCTTCCCTACAATGAGCAGTTCTTC
>TRBJ1-1|few|-|TRBV19|16
CASSTPSGGAYTEAFF
TGTGCCAGTAGTACCCCCAGCGGGGGCGCATACACTGAAGCTTTCTTT
>TRBJ1-5|many|-|TRBV7-2|14
CASSLRVQEQPQHF
TGTGCCAGCAGCTTAAGGGTTCAGGAACAGCCCCAGCATTTT
>TRBJ1-1|few|-|TRBV5-1|14
CASSSDTGNTEAFF
TGCGCCAGCAGCTCGGACACGGGGAACACTGAAGCTTTCTTT
>TRBJ1-2|-|TRBD1|TRBV27|16
CASSLSLRTGGSGYTF
TGTGCCAGCAGTTTATCCCTACGGACAGGGGGTAGTGGCTACACCTTC
>TRBJ2-2|few|-|TRBV6-5|13
CASSYQGMGELFF
TGTGCCAGCAGTTACCAGGGAATGGGGGAGCTGTTTTTT
>TRBJ1-1|-|TRBD1|TRBV4-3|15
CASSHRTGGNTEAFF
TGCGCCAGCAGCCACCGGACAGGGGGCAACACTGAAGCTTTCTTT
>TRBJ2-6|many|-|TRBV7-2|16
CASSPRRSSGANVLTF
TGTGCCAGCAGCCCCCGGCGCTCCTCTGGGGCCAACGTCCTGACTTTC
>TRBJ1-4|few|-|TRBV6-5|15
CASSYSPVLSEKLFF
TGTGCCAGCAGTTACTCGCCCGTGCTCTCTGAAAAACTGTTTTTT
>TRBJ2-5|few|TRBD2|TRBV19|17
CASKATAGEPYQETQYF
TGTGCCAGTAAGGCCACAGCGGGGGAACCGTACCAAGAGACCCAGTACTTC
>TRBJ2-1|-|-|TRBV14|15
CASRPSTGVYNEQFF
TGTGCCAGCAGACCCTCGACGGGGGTCTACAATGAGCAGTTCTTC
>TRBJ1-6|many|-|TRBV4-3|15
CASSQDPGWNSPLHF
TGCGCCAGCAGCCAAGATCCAGGCTGGAATTCACCCCTCCACTTT
>TRBJ1-1|few|-|TRBV7-2|14
CASSLALRNTEAFF
TGTGCCAGCAGCTTGGCCCTCCGGAACACTGAAGCTTTCTTT
>TRBJ2-1|few|-|TRBV20-1|16
CSGSLEGLVNENEQFF
TGCAGTGGATCCTTGGAAGGGCTGGTTAACGAGAATGAGCAGTTCTTC
>TRBJ1-5|few|-|TRBV6-2/TRBV6-3|15
CASTKPQTAHQPQHF
TGTGCCAGCACCAAACCCCAGACAGCTCATCAGCCCCAGCATTTT
>TRBJ2-3|few|-|TRBV5-1|14
CASSRDWGTDTQYF
TGCGCCAGCAGTCGGGACTGGGGCACAGATACGCAGTATTTT
>TRBJ2-7|-|TRBD1|TRBV9|15
CASSVEGARRGEQYF
TGTGCCAGCAGCGTAGAGGGGGCGAGGAGAGGCGAGCAGTACTTC
>TRBJ1-1|-|-|TRBV20-1|14
CSAFMERLNTEAFF
TGCAGTGCTTTCATGGAGAGATTGAACACTGAAGCTTTCTTT
>TRBJ2-7|many|-|TRBV5-5|15
CASSLSGDSAYEQYF
TGTGCCAGCAGCTTGAGCGGGGACAGCGCCTACGAGCAGTACTTC
>TRBJ1-2|-|-|TRBV7-2|13
CASSSPGPYGYTF
TGTGCCAGCAGCTCCCCAGGGCCCTATGGCTACACCTTC
>TRBJ2-7|-|TRBD2|TRBV5-5|16
CASSFVGTSGGGEQYF
TGTGCCAGCAGCTTTGTCGGGACTAGCGGGGGAGGCGAGCAGTACTTC
>TRBJ1-5|-|-|TRBV21-1|12
CASQSSEQPQHF
TGTGCCAGCCAGTCCAGCGAGCAGCCCCAGCATTTT
>TRBJ2-4|many|-|TRBV7-9|13
CASSLETLGIQYF
TGTGCCAGCAGCTTAGAAACTTTAGGCATTCAGTACTTC
>TRBJ2-5|few|-|TRBV25-1|13
CASSASASETQYF
TGTGCCAGCAGTGCGTCAGCGTCAGAGACCCAGTACTTC
>TRBJ1-1|few|-|TRBV12-3/TRBV12-4|12
CAIAQGSTEAFF
TGTGCCATCGCGCAGGGAAGCACTGAAGCTTTCTTT
>TRBJ1-1|-|-|TRBV4-3|15
CASSQGSVTNTEAFF
TGCGCCAGCAGCCAAGGGTCAGTGACGAACACTGAAGCTTTCTTT
>TRBJ2-3|-|TRBD1|TRBV4-3|15
CASSQRTGATDTQYF
TGCGCCAGCAGCCAGAGGACAGGGGCTACAGATACGCAGTATTTT
>TRBJ1-1|few|-|TRBV6-2/TRBV6-3|13
CAGHRDGNTEAFF
TGTGCCGGACACCGGGACGGGAACACTGAAGCTTTCTTT